This T cell receptor (beta chain) was retrieved from a study of response to subunit inactivated influenza vaccine. Study outcomes and limitations: T cells newly recruited by each seasonal influenza vaccination are few, the authors suggested.

With 4 bases clipped from V and 3 bases from J, the junction kept 4 bases outside the gene matches. Germline CDR1 is DFQATT and CDR2 is SNEGSKA (reference sequence). This CDR3 region has 13 residues. This clonotype was seen a few times. Its antigen is not identified. Via MiXCR, TCRdb re-called the RT-PCR reads, giving one row per CDR3 protein. The sample records more than 550,000 distinct CDR3 sequences, around 11% being singletons. This sequence was found in a man over 45 who received an inactivated influenza vaccine. Here the sequenced sample was PBMCs from blood, taken on the day of vaccination. The chain has TRBV20-1 and TRBJ2-5; 8 positions agree with TRBD1. The CDR3 bases are TGCAGTGCTACGGACAGGGAAGAAGAGACCCAGTACTTC. This codes for CSATDREEETQYF.